Presented here are 21 T cell receptor beta chains from one specimen sequenced in a study of shared clonotypes between healthy human individuals. Data came from immunoSEQ multiplex PCR; TCRdb stores just in-frame clones and leaves some out. The table records about 2.4 million clones, 80% to 95% of them present only once. Sequencing was done on a sample of naive CD4+ T cells from PBMCs. The sample's subset: CD45RA+ positively selected. The receptor source for this set is a man in his late teens or twenties in good health. Some clones in this sample may be carry-over from other donors' samples.

This clone was counted once. The chain couples TRBV7-8 to TRBJ1-5; TRBD1 matches 8 bases. The CDR3 contains 14 residues. Germline V gene sequence: CDR1 SGHVS, CDR2 FQNEAQ. With V trimmed by 5 bases and J by 3 bases, 3 bases remained unmatched. CDR3 loop: CASSQTGANQPQHF. CDR3 DNA sequence: TGTGCCAGCAGCCAGACAGGGGCCAATCAGCCCCAGCATTTT.

The V gene is TRBV5-6, the J gene TRBJ2-3; D ambiguous. Germline V lookup: CDR1 SGHDT, CDR2 YYEEEE. The V end was cut by 3 bases, the J end by 0 bases, with 11 bases between. CDR3 length equals 15 residues. The DNA of the CDR3 is TGTGCCAGCAGCTCGTACGGTTGGAGCACAGATACGCAGTATTTT. Translating gives CASSSYGWSTDTQYF.

This chain uses TRBV5-1 with TRBJ2-1, with 15 nucleotides matching TRBD2. The CDR3 totals 17 residues. Germline CDR1 SGHRS, CDR2 YFSETQ. Trimming at V came to 1 base and at J to 6 bases, leaving 5 bases not matched to a gene. CDR3 in amino acids: CASSLRTSGRAVNEQFF. Written as DNA, the CDR3 is TGCGCCAGCAGCTTGAGGACTAGCGGGAGGGCGGTCAATGAGCAGTTCTTC. Looking up the rest from reference TRBV5-1 and TRBJ2-1 gives the full variable domain: KAGVTQTPRYLIKTRGQQVTLSCSPISGHRSVSWYQQTPGQGLQFLFEYFSETQRNKGNFPGRFSGRQFSNSRSEMNVSTLELGDSALYLCASSLRTSGRAVNEQFFGPGTRLTVL.

The J gene is TRBJ2-1, the V gene TRBV5-4; no clear D. Germline V gives CDR1 SGHNT, CDR2 YYREEE (reference sequence). The V end lost 0 bases, the J end lost 3 bases, and 4 bases lay between the germline ends. The CDR3 runs 13 residues. The CDR3 is CASSLAHYNEQFF. The CDR3 nucleotides read TGTGCCAGCAGCTTGGCGCACTACAATGAGCAGTTCTTC.

The chain is built from TRBV28 and TRBJ2-2, with D possibly matching TRBD2 (5 bases). The V gene's germline CDR1 is MDHEN and CDR2 SYDVKM. The CDR3 runs to 15 residues. V was clipped by 6 bases and J by 5 bases, with 16 bases between them. CDR3 nucleotide sequence: TGTGCCAGCAGCCCCCTGGCGGGCAGAACCGGGGAGCTGTTTTTT. Translated: CASSPLAGRTGELFF.

CDR3 sequence reads: CASSEFTDTQYF. The CDR3 DNA reads as TGTGCCAGCAGTGAATTCACAGATACGCAGTATTTT. The J gene is TRBJ2-3, the V gene TRBV25-1; the D is unclear. V dropped 1 base and J dropped 2 bases, with 1 base sitting between them. Germline CDR1 MGHDK, CDR2 SYGVNS. The CDR3 runs 12 residues.

This rearrangement joins TRBV19 to TRBJ1-4, with 8 bases aligning to TRBD1. This CDR3 has 15 residues. Per the germline V gene, CDR1 is LNHDA and CDR2 is SQIVND (reference sequence). The J segment lost 8 bases and the V segment lost 7 bases, leaving 12 bases of the junction unmatched. The CDR3 nucleotides read TGTGCCAGTATCCCCTCCAGGGGGCGAGGGGAAAAACTGTTTTTT. Protein sequence: CASIPSRGRGEKLFF.

V is TRBV7-2 and J is TRBJ1-1, with D unresolved. This CDR3 is built from 16 residues. The germline V gene encodes CDR1 SGHTA and CDR2 FQGNSA. Trimming took 1 base from V and 1 from J, leaving 13 bases between them. The CDR3 DNA sequence: TGTGCCAGCAGCTTAGGGAGAATATGGTGGAACACTGAAGCTTTCTTT. This sequence encodes CASSLGRIWWNTEAFF.

The CDR3 DNA follows: TGTGCCAGCTCCTTCGCCCGGGCTTCCTACGAGCAGTACTTC. It encodes CASSFARASYEQYF. The chain joins TRBV18 to TRBJ2-7; D not resolved. This CDR3 spans 14 amino acids. Germline V gene lookup returns CDR1 KGHSH and CDR2 LQKENI. The V end was cut by 6 bases, the J end by 1 base, with 13 bases between.

The gene calls are TRBV5-3 and TRBJ2-3; 9 bases map to TRBD1. TRBV5-3 belongs to the ORF category, with a function that is uncertain. V shed 0 bases, J shed 2 bases, and the junction held 13 bases outside the gene matches. The CDR3 consists of 19 residues. As DNA, the CDR3 is TGTGCCAGAAGCTTGGATTGGGACAGGGAGGGATTACCCACAGATACGCAGTATTTT. Protein sequence: CARSLDWDREGLPTDTQYF.

The chain is built from TRBV5-1 and TRBJ1-1; a possible D gene is TRBD1 (6 bases). The V and J ends lost 4 bases and 5 bases respectively, with 18 bases between them. This CDR3 is 15 amino acids long. CDR1 and CDR2 (germline): SGHRS, YFSETQ. The CDR3 sequence is CASSTPGARGTEAFF. The CDR3, as DNA: TGCGCCAGCAGCACCCCAGGGGCCCGGGGGACTGAAGCTTTCTTT.

The rearrangement uses TRBV6-1 and TRBJ1-2; no clear D. V lost 2 bases and J 8 bases, leaving 9 bases between the germline ends. There are 12 residues in the CDR3. Germline values: CDR1 MNHNS, CDR2 SASEGT. CDR3 in DNA: TGTGCCAGCAGTGAATGGGTTAGCGGCTACACCTTC. Encoded protein: CASSEWVSGYTF.

The chain has TRBV7-2 and TRBJ2-1, with D perhaps assigned TRBD1 or TRBD2 (5 bases each). CDR3 length: 15 amino acids. The V gene's germline CDR1 is SGHTA and CDR2 FQGNSA. V was clipped by 7 bases and J by 5 bases, with 18 bases between them. CDR3 protein: CASNLIGDEHNEQFF. The CDR3 DNA reads TGTGCCAGCAACCTAATAGGGGACGAACACAATGAGCAGTTCTTC.

A remark on this clone: This CDR3 is also generated by other DNA sequences in the sample. CDR3 DNA: TGTGCCAGCAGCGTACCTAGCACAGATACGCAGTATTTT. It translates to CASSVPSTDTQYF. The chain uses TRBV9 and TRBJ2-3, with D hard to call. V was shortened by 1 base and J by 0 bases, with 3 bases between the two germline ends. The CDR3 runs 13 residues. Looked up from germline, CDR1 is SGDLS and CDR2 is YYNGEE.

Details on this clone: The same CDR3 also results from other DNA sequences found in this sample. This sequence joins TRBV7-9 and TRBJ1-1; D uncertain. The CDR3 runs 13 residues. Germline CDR1 reads SEHNR; CDR2 reads FQNEAQ (reference sequence). Trimming removed 3 bases from V and 1 base from J, with 6 bases in between. CDR3 residues: CASSFLPNTEAFF. The CDR3 region has the DNA TGTGCCAGCAGCTTTCTCCCGAACACTGAAGCTTTCTTT. The full variable domain, rest sourced from reference TRBV7-9 and TRBJ1-1, is DTGVSQNPRHKITKRGQNVTFRCDPISEHNRLYWYRQTLGQGPEFLTYFQNEAQLEKSRLLSDRFSAERPKGSFSTLEIQRTEQGDSAMYLCASSFLPNTEAFFGQGTRLTVV.

A note on this clone: At the DNA level, this CDR3 is encoded by other sequences in the same sample as well. This rearrangement joins TRBV2 to TRBJ1-5, with TRBD1 as a possible D gene (6 bases). V was cut by 4 bases and J by 6 bases, with 13 bases left in between. Looked up from germline, CDR1 is SNHLY and CDR2 is FYNNEI. CDR3 length: 14 residues. The CDR3 loop reads CASSGTGGAQPQHF. The CDR3 region has the DNA TGTGCCAGCAGTGGGACGGGGGGGGCTCAGCCCCAGCATTTT.

The chain combines TRBV5-1 with TRBJ2-7, with TRBD1 identical over 11 bases. Germline trimming cut 0 bases from V and 5 bases from J; bases unmatched to any gene: 4. This CDR3 has 15 amino acids. Germline V gene lookup returns CDR1 SGHRS and CDR2 YFSETQ. The CDR3 region has the DNA TGCGCCAGCAGCTTGGCCGGGACAGGGGGTCACGAGCAGTACTTC. This translates into CASSLAGTGGHEQYF.

The J gene is TRBJ2-1, the V gene TRBV28, with a tentative D call TRBD2 (6 bases). The CDR3 extends over 18 amino acids. V was clipped by 2 bases and J by 5 bases, with 22 bases between them. Germline V gives CDR1 MDHEN, CDR2 SYDVKM. The CDR3 DNA reads as TGTGCCAGCAGTTTAAGGCCGGGGGTAAGGGCGCGAAACAATGAGCAGTTCTTC. This gives the protein CASSLRPGVRARNNEQFF.

On this clone: The same CDR3 arises from other DNA sequences in this sample as well. V and J are TRBV5-1 and TRBJ2-2, with D unresolved. This CDR3 is 13 amino acids long. Trimming took 0 bases from V and 4 from J, leaving 4 bases between them. Germline assignment: CDR1 SGHRS and CDR2 YFSETQ. The CDR3 loop is CASSLVVTGELFF. CDR3 nucleotide sequence: TGCGCCAGCAGCTTGGTTGTCACCGGGGAGCTGTTTTTT.

The rearrangement joins TRBV4-1 to TRBJ2-2; D is ambiguous. CDR3 length equals 15 residues. The V and J ends lost 2 bases and 5 bases respectively, with 12 bases between them. Germline values: CDR1 MGHRA, CDR2 YSYEKL. DNA for the CDR3: TGCGCCAGCAGCCAAAAAACGCTGGTAACCGGGGAGCTGTTTTTT. This translates into CASSQKTLVTGELFF.

The chain uses TRBV11-3 and TRBJ1-2; D is possibly TRBD1 (5 bases). V lost 1 base, J lost 7 bases, and 10 bases lay in between. Germline CDR1 SGHNT, CDR2 YENEEA. The CDR3 has 13 residues. Here the CDR3 DNA reads TGTGCCAGCAGCTTAGCCTTGGGGGTTGGCTACACCTTC. Its translation: CASSLALGVGYTF. The variable domain in full, with the rest retrieved from reference TRBV11-3 and TRBJ1-2, is EAGVVQSPRYKIIEKKQPVAFWCNPISGHNTLYWYLQNLGQGPELLIRYENEEAVDDSQLPKDRFSAERLKGVDSTLKIQPAELGDSAVYLCASSLALGVGYTFGSGTRLTVV.